The clone carrying this T cell receptor beta chain was seen just once. The target antigen is unknown. V lost 1 base and J 3 bases, leaving 12 bases between the germline ends. Germline CDR1 reads MGHRA; CDR2 reads YSYEKL. CDR3 length: 15 amino acids. The source of the sample is a study of T cell responses to AZD1222 COVID-19 vaccine. Background on the study: Recipients boosted at about 4 weeks or about 12 weeks are pooled.

Whole-study findings and limits: Unmutated regions of variants are reportedly targeted by nearly half of spike-specific TCRs. Clonal diversity may have been underestimated, and the donors were mostly white British, with more females than males.

TCRdb keeps only in-frame clones here, not all; method: immunoSEQ multiplex PCR. The table lists roughly 120,000 clones, under 90% of them singletons. The sequence derives from an adult in good health. The gene calls are TRBV4-1 and TRBJ1-1, with D possibly TRBD1 on 5 matching bases. The sequenced sample was peripheral blood, obtained on day 0 of AZD1222 vaccination. The CDR3 is CASSQGDREYTEAFF. The CDR3 nucleotides read TGCGCCAGCAGCCAAGGCGACAGAGAATACACTGAAGCTTTCTTT.